This T cell receptor (beta chain) derives from a study of blood T cell repertoires in COVID-19. V was clipped by 3 bases and J by 1 base, with 9 bases between them. Looked up from germline, CDR1 is SGHAT and CDR2 is FQNNGV. This CDR3 is 15 amino acids long. Authors' data handling: Amplification of reference gene primers provided the estimated nucleated cell counts. The table came from immunoSEQ multiplex PCR; TCRdb's copy has only in-frame clones and leaves some out. From that table come the V and J calls and clone size; the DNA was used to work out D and trimming. The sample includes about 100,000 clones, around 92% seen only once; the top ten take more than 5%.

The receptor comes from a man in his forties or fifties with active COVID-19. The V gene is TRBV11-2, the J gene TRBJ2-2, with D possibly matching TRBD1 (6 bases). Material: peripheral blood. In DNA, the CDR3 is TGTGCCAGCAGCTTTAAACAGGGGAACACCGGGGAGCTGTTTTTT. It encodes CASSFKQGNTGELFF.